This paragraph covers one TCR beta chain sequence. Its antigen is unidentified. CDR3 length: 11 amino acids. Trimming removed 5 bases at V and 7 bases at J, with 8 bases between. Germline CDR1 and CDR2: SGHVS and FQNEAQ. The data derive from a study of shared clonotypes between healthy human individuals. Study details: Participating donors consisted of a couple of women and a few men aged 18 to 49.

The naive CD8 fraction comprised CD45RO-negative cells positively selected for CCR7 and excluded terminally differentiated effector memory CD45RA+ cells. TCRdb keeps only in-frame clones here, not all; method: immunoSEQ multiplex PCR. Of over 2 million clones in the sample, roughly 94% are singletons; the top ten hold roughly 1.1%. Whole-study findings and limits: Rarefaction analysis demonstrated incomplete sorted-subset sequencing notwithstanding large depth. Across subsets, estimated richness was generally greater for naive than for memory populations. Clonotype sharing across a handful of donors was observed for approximately 5% of naive CD4 clonotypes.

Sequences were obtained from naive CD8+ T cells sorted from blood. This clonotype was sampled from a man aged 18 to 30 in good health. The rearrangement links TRBV7-8 to TRBJ2-5, with D unclear. The CDR3 region has the DNA TGTGCCAGCAGCCCGTCGGGGACCCAGTACTTC. Protein: CASSPSGTQYF.